This TCR beta chain appears in the sequencing data of a study of CD8+CD57+ T cells in acquired aplastic anemia listed by TCRdb under 2018. Some background on the complete study: Extracted DNA from sorted CD4+ and CD8+ cells averaged approximately 3 ug, ranging from about 0.2 to 30 ug. A CD8+CD57+ expansion meant a frequency higher than the mean frequency seen in healthy subjects.

The patients picked for sequencing were ones in whom flow cytometry had shown an expansion of CD8+CD57+ cells. Every patient had a diagnosis of severe acquired aplastic anemia based on International Study of Aplastic Anemia and Agranulocytosis and Camitta criteria. Patients had received no therapy at the time of blood sampling. In this study, sorted CD4+ and CD8+ T cells from the blood of healthy subjects and of severe aplastic anemia patients had their TCR repertoires deep-sequenced. Patients were enrolled under clinicaltrials.gov protocols 00001620, 01623167, 00001397, 00071045, 00081523 and 00961064 in the USA. Ficoll-Paque density gradient centrifugation was used to isolate peripheral blood mononuclear cells. Before DNA was extracted, CD4+ and CD8+ T cells were sorted using either FACS or magnetic beads. Findings and caveats that apply to the study as a whole: Between patients and healthy controls, no significant difference in CD8+ Simpson's diversity was found (P=0.060). Around 27 CD8+ CDR3 sequences were found in both patients and controls but appeared to be highly expressed in patients and within the immunodominant clones of the patients.

Remarks on this clonotype: No cognate antigen has been identified for it. At one end, the junction sequence differs from germline, possibly due to a read error.

In the germline V gene (reference sequence), CDR1 corresponds to WNHNN and CDR2 to SYGVQD. Spanning cysteine to phenylalanine, the CDR3 consists of 14 amino acids. The sequence is cut down to CDR3 DNA, 42 bases in frame from base 1. TCR beta VDJ combination and CDR3 sequence profiling used genomic DNA as the template. An Illumina HiSeq 2000 was used for TCR repertoire sequencing. On the authors' methods: TRBV/TRBJ rearrangement plots, CDR3 size and DJ length profiles, and Simpson's diversity index were used to evaluate the repertoires. The most abundant DNA sequence in the deep sequencing data was taken as the immunodominant clone. CDR3 amino acid sequences were checked for sharing across subjects and were also compared against the VDJdb database and published repertoires. TCRdb's own reprocessing of the public reads used fastp at Q25 and MiXCR and kept productive beta chains. Rows matching on CDR3 protein sequence are summarized as one entry with the most common DNA and genes. TCRdb's processing, not the study's, gives the V and J calls here. In this sample the table shows approximately 220,000 distinct CDR3 sequences, about half of which occur a single time. Just under 20% of the sample is in the top ten clones.

The sample consisted of sorted CD4+, CD8+, or CD8+CD57+ T cells (not recorded which) from PBMCs. The chain couples TRBV10-1 to TRBJ2-3; the D gene lacks a confident call. This receptor was identified in a human donor with aplastic anemia. The CDR3 amino acid sequence is: CAISPAIAPDTQYF. Here is the DNA: TGTGCCATCAGTCCAGCGATAGCTCCAGATACGCAGTATTTT.